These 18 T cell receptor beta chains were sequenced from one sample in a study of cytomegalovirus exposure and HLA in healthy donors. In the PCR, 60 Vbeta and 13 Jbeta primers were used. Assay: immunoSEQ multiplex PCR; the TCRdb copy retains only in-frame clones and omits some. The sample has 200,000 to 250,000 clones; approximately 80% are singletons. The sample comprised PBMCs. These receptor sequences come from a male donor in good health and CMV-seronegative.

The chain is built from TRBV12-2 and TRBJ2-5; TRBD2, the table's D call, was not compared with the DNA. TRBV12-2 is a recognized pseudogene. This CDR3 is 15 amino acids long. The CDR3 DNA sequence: TGTGCAAGTCGCTTCGGACTAGCGGTCACGCGGACCCAGTACTTC. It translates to CASRFGLAVTRTQYF.

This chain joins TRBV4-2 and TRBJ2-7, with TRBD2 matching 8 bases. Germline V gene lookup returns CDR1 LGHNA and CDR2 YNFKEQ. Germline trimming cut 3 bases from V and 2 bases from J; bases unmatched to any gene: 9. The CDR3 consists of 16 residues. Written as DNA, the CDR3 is TGTGCCAGCAGCCAGAATATAGCGGGAATCGCCTACGAGCAGTACTTC. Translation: CASSQNIAGIAYEQYF.

This CDR3 is CASSFGETEAFF. The CDR3, as DNA: TGTGCCAGCAGCTTCGGAGAGACTGAAGCTTTCTTT. The genes are TRBV5-4 and TRBJ1-1; unclear D gene. The CDR3 covers 12 residues. CDR1 and CDR2 (germline): SGHNT, YYREEE (reference sequence). V was trimmed by 2 bases and J by 5 bases, leaving 7 bases between them. Together with reference TRBV5-4 and TRBJ1-1, the CDR3 gives the full variable domain: ETGVTQSPTHLIKTRGQQVTLRCSSQSGHNTVSWYQQALGQGPQFIFQYYREEENGRGNFPPRFSGLQFPNYSSELNVNALELDDSALYLCASSFGETEAFFGQGTRLTVV.

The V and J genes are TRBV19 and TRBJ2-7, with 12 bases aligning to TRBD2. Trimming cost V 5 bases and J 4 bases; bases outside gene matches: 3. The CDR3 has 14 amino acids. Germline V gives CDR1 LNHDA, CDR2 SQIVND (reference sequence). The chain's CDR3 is CASSLAGGPYEQYF. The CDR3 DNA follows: TGTGCCAGTAGTCTAGCGGGAGGGCCATACGAGCAGTACTTC.

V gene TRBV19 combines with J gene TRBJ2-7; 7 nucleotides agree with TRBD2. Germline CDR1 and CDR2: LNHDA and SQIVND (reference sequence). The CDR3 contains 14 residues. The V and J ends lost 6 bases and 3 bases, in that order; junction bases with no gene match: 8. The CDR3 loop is CASSPGASGYEQYF. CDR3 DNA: TGTGCCAGTAGCCCCGGGGCTAGCGGCTACGAGCAGTACTTC.

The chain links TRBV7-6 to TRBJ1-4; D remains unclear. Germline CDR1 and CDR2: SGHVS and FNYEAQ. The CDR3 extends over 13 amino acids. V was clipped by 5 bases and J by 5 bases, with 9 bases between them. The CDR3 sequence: CASSTIGNEKLFF. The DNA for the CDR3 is TGTGCCAGCAGCACGATCGGGAATGAAAAACTGTTTTTT.

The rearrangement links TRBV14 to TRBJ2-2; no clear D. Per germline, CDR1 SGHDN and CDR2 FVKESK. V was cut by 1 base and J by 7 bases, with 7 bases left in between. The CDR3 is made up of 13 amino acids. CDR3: CASSQALLGELFF. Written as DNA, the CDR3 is TGTGCCAGCAGCCAAGCCCTCCTCGGGGAGCTGTTTTTT.

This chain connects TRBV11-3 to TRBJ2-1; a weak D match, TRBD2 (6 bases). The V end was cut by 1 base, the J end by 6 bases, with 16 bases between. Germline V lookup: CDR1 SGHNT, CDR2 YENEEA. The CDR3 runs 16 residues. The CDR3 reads CASSLGGRELGNEQFF. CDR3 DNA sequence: TGTGCCAGCAGCTTAGGGGGCCGGGAGTTGGGCAATGAGCAGTTCTTC.

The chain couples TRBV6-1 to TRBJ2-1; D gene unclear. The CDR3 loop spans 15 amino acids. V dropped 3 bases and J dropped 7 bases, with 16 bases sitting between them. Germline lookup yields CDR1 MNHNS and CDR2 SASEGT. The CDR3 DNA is TGTGCCAGCAGTGAGTACGGAATGGAGAGAAATGAGCAGTTCTTC. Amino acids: CASSEYGMERNEQFF.

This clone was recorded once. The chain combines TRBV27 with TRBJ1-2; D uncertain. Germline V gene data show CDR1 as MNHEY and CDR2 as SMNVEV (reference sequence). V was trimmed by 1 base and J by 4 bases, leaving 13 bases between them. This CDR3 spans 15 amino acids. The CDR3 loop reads CASSLLGHRGYGYTF. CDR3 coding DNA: TGTGCCAGCAGTTTATTGGGCCACCGGGGCTATGGCTACACCTTC.

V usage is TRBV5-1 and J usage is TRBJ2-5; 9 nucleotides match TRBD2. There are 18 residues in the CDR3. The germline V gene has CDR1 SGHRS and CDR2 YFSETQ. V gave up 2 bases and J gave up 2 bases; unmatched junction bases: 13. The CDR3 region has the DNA TGCGCCAGCAGCTTTTGGTTCCCCCCGACTAGCGGACAAGAGACCCAGTACTTC. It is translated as CASSFWFPPTSGQETQYF.

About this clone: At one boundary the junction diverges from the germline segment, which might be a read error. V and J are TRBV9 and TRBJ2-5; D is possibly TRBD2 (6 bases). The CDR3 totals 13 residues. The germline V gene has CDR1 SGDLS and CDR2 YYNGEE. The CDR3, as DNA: TGTGCCAGCAGCGGGCGGGACGTTACGAACCCAAACTTC. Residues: CASSGRDVTNPNF.

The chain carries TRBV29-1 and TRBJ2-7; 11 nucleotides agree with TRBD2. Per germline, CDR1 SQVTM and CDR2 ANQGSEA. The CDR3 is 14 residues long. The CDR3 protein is CSGLAGGLNYEQYF. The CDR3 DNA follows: TGCAGTGGACTAGCGGGCGGACTTAACTACGAGCAGTACTTC.

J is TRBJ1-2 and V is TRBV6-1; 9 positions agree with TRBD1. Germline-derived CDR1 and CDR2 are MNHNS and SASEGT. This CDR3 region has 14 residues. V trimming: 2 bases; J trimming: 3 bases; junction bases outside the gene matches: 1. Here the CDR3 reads CASSERDRDYGYTF. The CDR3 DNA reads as TGTGCCAGCAGTGAAAGGGACAGGGACTATGGCTACACCTTC.

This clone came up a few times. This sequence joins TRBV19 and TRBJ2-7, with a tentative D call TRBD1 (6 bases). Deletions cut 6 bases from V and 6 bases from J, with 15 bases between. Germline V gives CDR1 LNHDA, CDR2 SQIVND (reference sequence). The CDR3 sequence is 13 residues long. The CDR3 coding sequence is TGTGCCAGTAGCTGGGGACAAATTAGCGAGCAGTACTTC. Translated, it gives CASSWGQISEQYF.

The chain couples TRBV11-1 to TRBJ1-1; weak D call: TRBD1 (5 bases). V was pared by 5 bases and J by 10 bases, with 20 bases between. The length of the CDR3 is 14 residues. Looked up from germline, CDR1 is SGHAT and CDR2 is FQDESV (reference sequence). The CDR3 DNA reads TGTGCCAGCAGCGCCATTTGGAGGGGAGAAGGAGCTTTCTTT. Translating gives CASSAIWRGEGAFF.

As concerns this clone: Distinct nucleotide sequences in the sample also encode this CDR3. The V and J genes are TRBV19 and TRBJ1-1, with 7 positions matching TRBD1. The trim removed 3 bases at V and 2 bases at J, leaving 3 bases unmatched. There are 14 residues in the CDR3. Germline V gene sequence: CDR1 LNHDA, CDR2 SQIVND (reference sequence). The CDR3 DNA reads TGTGCCAGTAGTATTAACAGGGGAAACACTGAAGCTTTCTTT. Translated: CASSINRGNTEAFF.

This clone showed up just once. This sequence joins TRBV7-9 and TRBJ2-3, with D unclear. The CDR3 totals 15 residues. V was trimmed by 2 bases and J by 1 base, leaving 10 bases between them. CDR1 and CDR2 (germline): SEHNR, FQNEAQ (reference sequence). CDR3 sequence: CASSLKTGGTDTQYF. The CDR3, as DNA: TGTGCCAGCAGCTTAAAAACCGGAGGCACAGATACGCAGTATTTT.